This section outlines one TCR beta chain sequence together with its context. Its matching antigen is unknown. The data were taken from a study of identifying expanded T cells in peripheral blood. Study results and limitations: Over approximately two and four weeks, about 15 and 19 clones changed, versus approximately 1.2 between replicates. Clone count variance between approximately 2-week samples rose with total template count.

TCRdb's table, derived via immunoSEQ multiplex PCR, lists solely in-frame clones and lacks some. The sample has around 50,000 clones, over 85% seen once. Healthy donors had no documented immune events, such as infections, while sampled. Trimming took off 6 bases at V and 2 bases at J, with 22 bases between the two ends. Germline loops: CDR1 LNHDA, CDR2 SQIVND (reference sequence). The CDR3 consists of 17 residues. The chain uses TRBV19 and TRBJ1-2; no reliable D call. The TCR sequence derives from a person aged 18 to 70 in good health. The sample comprised blood. CDR3: CASSLLTGKGLNYGYTF. The CDR3 nucleotides read TGTGCCAGTAGCCTACTGACCGGAAAAGGGCTGAACTATGGCTACACCTTC.